This T cell receptor (beta chain) comes out of a study of T cells in localized non-small cell lung cancer. Assay used: immunoSEQ multiplex PCR; TCRdb lists only in-frame clones, some missing. The sample lists around 50,000 clones; over 75% were seen once. V was clipped by 3 bases and J by 5 bases, with 19 bases between them. This CDR3 has 17 amino acids. Germline V CDR1 and CDR2: ENHRY, SYGVKD. Worth noting for this clone: Antigen: not known.

Study-wide points: Elevated blood T cell density was associated with longer overall survival. Investigators sequenced only a single tumor region, leaving heterogeneity possible.

The source material was peripheral blood, sampled before any cancer treatment. The source of this sequence is a female donor over 55 with stage II squamous cell lung carcinoma. V usage is TRBV10-3 and J usage is TRBJ2-2; TRBD1 is a possible D gene (6 bases). CDR3 DNA sequence: TGTGCCATCAGTGACCTCAACGCCGGGACACCAACCGGGGAGCTGTTTTTT. Translating it yields CAISDLNAGTPTGELFF.